Here is one T cell receptor beta chain with its context. Antigen: not known. The primer mix had 60 Vbeta and 13 Jbeta primers. Methods used by the authors: As a later analysis found, there were approximately 80 million unique TCR beta chains, of which around 10 million were shared. TCRdb's table, derived via immunoSEQ multiplex PCR, lists solely in-frame clones and lacks some. V, J and clone size were drawn from that table, and D and trimming were deduced from the DNA. Its table records approximately 82,000 clones. The record originates from a study of cytomegalovirus exposure and HLA in healthy donors. Whole-study results and caveats: It was 150 to 200 TCR beta chains that were listed as cytomegalovirus-associated. Usually a TCR sequence was rare, but some public TCRs were found in many donors. CMV antigen specificity of three CMV-associated chains was confirmed in vitro.

CDR3 size: 12 residues. In germline, CDR1 is SGHRS, CDR2 YFSETQ. The V gene lost 4 bases and the J gene lost 6 bases, with 10 bases spanning the gap. The sequence came from a woman aged 55-70 years in good health and CMV-seronegative. The sequencing sample was made of PBMCs. V is TRBV5-1 and J is TRBJ2-5; maybe TRBD2 (5 bases). CDR3 sequence reads: CASSPDGKTQYF. CDR3 sequence (DNA): TGCGCCAGCAGCCCCGACGGGAAGACCCAGTACTTC.